This record covers a single TCR beta chain. Original handling: Researchers report that nucleated cell counts were estimated from reference gene primer amplification. TCRdb's copy holds only in-frame clones and misses some; the assay was immunoSEQ multiplex PCR. V and J calls and clone size come straight from that table; D and trimming were deduced from the DNA. The profile shows hundreds of thousands of clones, more than 85% of them singletons. These data are taken from a study of blood T cell repertoires in COVID-19. Study as a whole: COVID-19 samples, acute and convalescent, were from the United States, Italy and Spain. PBMCs, B-cell-depleted T cells, or T cells provided the cDNA or gDNA that made up the material.

V lost 3 bases, J lost 9 bases, and 6 bases lay in between. Germline CDR1 reads MNHEY; CDR2 reads SMNVEV (reference sequence). CDR3 size: 11 residues. The rearrangement links TRBV27 to TRBJ2-1; TRBD2 is a possible D gene (5 bases). This TCR was sampled from a human donor in a cohort sampled during active COVID-19. Sequencing was performed on peripheral blood. DNA of the CDR3: TGTGCCAGCAGTTTCGGGATTGAGCAGTTCTTC. Its translation is CASSFGIEQFF.